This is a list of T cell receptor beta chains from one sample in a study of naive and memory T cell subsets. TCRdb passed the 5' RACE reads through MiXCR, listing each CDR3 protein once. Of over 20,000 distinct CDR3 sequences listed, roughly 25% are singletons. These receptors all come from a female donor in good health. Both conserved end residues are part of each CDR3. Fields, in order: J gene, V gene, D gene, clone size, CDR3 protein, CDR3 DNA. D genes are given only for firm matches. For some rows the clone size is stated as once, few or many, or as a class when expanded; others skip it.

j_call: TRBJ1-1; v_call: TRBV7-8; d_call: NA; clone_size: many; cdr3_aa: CASSSTVTNTEAFF; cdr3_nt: TGTGCCAGCAGCTCGACGGTCACGAACACTGAAGCTTTCTTT
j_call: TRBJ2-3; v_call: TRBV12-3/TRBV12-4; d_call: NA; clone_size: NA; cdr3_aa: CASSAGSWATDTQYF; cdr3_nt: TGTGCCAGCAGCGCTGGGAGTTGGGCCACAGATACGCAGTATTTT
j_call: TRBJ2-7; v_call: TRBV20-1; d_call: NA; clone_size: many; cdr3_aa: CSARGSREFHEQYF; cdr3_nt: TGCAGTGCTAGAGGGTCTCGGGAGTTCCACGAGCAGTACTTC
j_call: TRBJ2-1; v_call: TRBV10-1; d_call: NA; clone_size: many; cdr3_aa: CASSRGRGLEQFF; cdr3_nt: TGCGCCAGCAGTCGGGGACGGGGATTAGAGCAGTTCTTC
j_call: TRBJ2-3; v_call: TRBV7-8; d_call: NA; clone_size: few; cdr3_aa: CASSLAEGYAQYF; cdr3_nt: TGTGCCAGCAGCTTAGCGGAGGGCTACGCGCAGTATTTT
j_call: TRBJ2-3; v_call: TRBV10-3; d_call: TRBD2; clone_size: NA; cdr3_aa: CAISVLAGGVVDTQYF; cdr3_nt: TGTGCCATCAGTGTACTAGCGGGGGGAGTCGTTGATACGCAGTATTTT
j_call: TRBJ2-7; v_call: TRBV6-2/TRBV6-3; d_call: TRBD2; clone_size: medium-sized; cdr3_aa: CASSSRLAGASYEQYF; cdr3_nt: TGTGCCAGCAGTTCCCGACTAGCGGGGGCATCCTACGAGCAGTACTTC
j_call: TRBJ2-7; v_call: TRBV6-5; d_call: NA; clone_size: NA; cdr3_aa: CASSGLGLKISYEQYF; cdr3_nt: TGTGCCAGCAGTGGCTTAGGCCTTAAGATTTCCTACGAGCAGTACTTC
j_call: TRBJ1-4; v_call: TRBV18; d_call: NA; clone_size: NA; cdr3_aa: CASSRTETEKLFF; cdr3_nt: TGTGCCAGCTCACGGACAGAAACTGAAAAACTGTTTTTT
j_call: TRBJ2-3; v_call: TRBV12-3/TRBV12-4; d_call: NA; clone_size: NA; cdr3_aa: CASSFSSGTDTQYF; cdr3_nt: TGTGCCAGCAGTTTTTCCTCGGGCACAGATACGCAGTATTTT